These 29 T cell receptor beta chains came from one sample sequenced in a study of blood T cell repertoires in COVID-19. Using immunoSEQ multiplex PCR, the repertoire was profiled, and TCRdb retains in-frame clones only, with some absent. The sample shows tens of thousands of clones, roughly 82% of them seen only once. The material sequenced was peripheral blood. The source of these receptors is a human donor in a cohort sampled during active COVID-19.

In its sample, this clone was seen a few times. The chain links TRBV5-1 to TRBJ2-5, with D possibly TRBD1 on 5 matching bases. Trimming took off 4 bases at V and 7 bases at J, with 11 bases between the two ends. This CDR3 contains 12 residues. Germline CDR1 reads SGHRS; CDR2 reads YFSETQ. CDR3 DNA sequence: TGCGCCAGCAGCGAGGTTCAGGGGACCCAGTACTTC. This encodes CASSEVQGTQYF.

V usage is TRBV6-5 and J usage is TRBJ2-7; 9 bases align to TRBD1. Trimming removed 7 bases from V and 4 bases from J; junction bases left unmatched: 11. The CDR3 spans 15 residues. Germline CDR1 is MNHEY and CDR2 is SVGAGI. The CDR3 sequence is CASTFNRDRVYEQYF. Here the CDR3 DNA reads TGTGCCAGCACTTTTAATCGGGACAGGGTGTACGAGCAGTACTTC.

This clone was counted once. The chain joins TRBV28 to TRBJ1-2; TRBD1 agrees at 8 bases. Germline trimming cut 6 bases from V and 7 bases from J; bases unmatched to any gene: 7. This CDR3 has 13 residues. Germline CDR1 MDHEN, CDR2 SYDVKM. In DNA form, the CDR3 reads TGTGCCAGCAGCTACGACAGGGGTTCTGGCTACACCTTC. It translates to CASSYDRGSGYTF.

V usage is TRBV7-2 and J usage is TRBJ2-7; 8 bases line up with TRBD2. Germline loops: CDR1 SGHTA, CDR2 FQGNSA. Losses at the gene ends were 6 bases for V and 3 bases for J; bases not matched to a gene: 7. The CDR3 sequence is 14 residues long. For the CDR3, the DNA is TGTGCCAGCAGTCCCAGGGCGGGGGGCTACGAGCAGTACTTC. Residues: CASSPRAGGYEQYF. Complete variable domain (other parts from reference TRBV7-2 and TRBJ2-7): GAGVSQSPSNKVTEKGKDVELRCDPISGHTALYWYRQSLGQGLEFLIYFQGNSAPDKSGLPSDRFSAERTGGSVSTLTIQRTQQEDSAVYLCASSPRAGGYEQYFGPGTRLTVT.

The chain is built from TRBV5-6 and TRBJ2-3; D remains unclear. Germline CDR1 SGHDT, CDR2 YYEEEE. This CDR3 has 16 residues. Trimming cost V 0 bases and J 1 base, with 12 bases left between them. This CDR3 reads CASSLARSSRTDTQYF. CDR3 in DNA: TGTGCCAGCAGCTTGGCCCGAAGCTCGCGCACAGATACGCAGTATTTT.

J is TRBJ2-5 and V is TRBV5-4, with TRBD2 as a possible D gene (5 bases). V was trimmed by 4 bases and J by 3 bases, leaving 16 bases between them. Germline V gene sequence: CDR1 SGHNT, CDR2 YYREEE (reference sequence). This CDR3 has 15 residues. Here the CDR3 reads CASSPSGLGEETQYF. DNA of the CDR3: TGTGCCAGCAGCCCAAGCGGACTCGGCGAAGAGACCCAGTACTTC.

The chain carries TRBV7-2 and TRBJ2-5, with 8 bases aligning to TRBD2. Germline CDR1 is SGHTA and CDR2 is FQGNSA. Losses at the gene ends were 5 bases for V and 1 base for J; bases not matched to a gene: 9. This CDR3 spans 16 amino acids. CDR3 bases: TGTGCCAGCAGCGCGGGGACTAGGGGAGGCCAAGAGACCCAGTACTTC. Residues: CASSAGTRGGQETQYF.

The CDR3 region is CASRGDSPNSRYTF. The CDR3 bases are TGTGCCAGCAGGGGGGACAGCCCTAACTCGCGCTACACCTTC. The chain carries TRBV6-5 and TRBJ1-2; TRBD1 aligns across 7 bases. The CDR3 length is 14 residues. The germline V gene encodes CDR1 MNHEY and CDR2 SVGAGI. The ends lost 6 bases at V and 9 bases at J; junction bases unmatched: 13.

This rearrangement joins TRBV5-1 to TRBJ2-5; D unclear. Germline V gene lookup returns CDR1 SGHRS and CDR2 YFSETQ. V lost 0 bases to trimming and J lost 1 base, with 7 bases between them. The CDR3 has 14 residues. The CDR3 sequence: CASSLGLVQETQYF. As DNA, the CDR3 is TGCGCCAGCAGCTTGGGTCTCGTCCAAGAGACCCAGTACTTC.

This rearrangement joins TRBV3-1 (or the pseudogene TRBV3-2) to TRBJ2-7, with 7 bases matching TRBD2. From germline, CDR1 is LGHDT and CDR2 YNNKEL (reference sequence). Trimming at V came to 1 base and at J to 3 bases, leaving 15 bases not matched to a gene. This CDR3 is 18 amino acids long. CDR3 protein: CASSQGPGTTAWGYEQYF. Here the CDR3 DNA reads TGTGCCAGCAGCCAAGGTCCCGGGACTACCGCGTGGGGCTACGAGCAGTACTTC.

The rearrangement uses TRBV2 and TRBJ1-1; D unresolved. Germline assignment: CDR1 SNHLY and CDR2 FYNNEI. This CDR3 region has 14 residues. V dropped 6 bases and J dropped 11 bases, with 22 bases sitting between them. This chain's CDR3 is CASRAPEDKRLAFF. CDR3 sequence (DNA): TGTGCCAGCAGGGCCCCCGAGGATAAGAGGTTGGCTTTCTTT.

This sequence joins TRBV5-5 and TRBJ2-5; D is undetermined. The germline CDR1 and CDR2 sequences are SGHKS and YYEKEE (reference sequence). CDR3 length equals 13 residues. Deletions cut 0 bases from V and 5 bases from J, with 8 bases between. The CDR3: CASSLEGAETQYF. As DNA, the CDR3 is TGTGCCAGCAGCTTGGAAGGAGCCGAGACCCAGTACTTC.

V usage is TRBV27 and J usage is TRBJ2-5, with TRBD2 matching over 12 bases. This CDR3 contains 17 residues. V shed 5 bases, J shed 5 bases, and the junction held 12 bases outside the gene matches. Germline V gene data show CDR1 as MNHEY and CDR2 as SMNVEV (reference sequence). The CDR3 nucleotides read TGTGCCAGCAGTCCACGTATGACTAGCGGGGGAACGGAGACCCAGTACTTC. This codes for CASSPRMTSGGTETQYF.

This clone was picked up a small number of times. This chain links TRBV4-1 with TRBJ1-5, with TRBD1 matching 10 bases. V shed 3 bases, J shed 6 bases, and the junction held 5 bases outside the gene matches. Germline-derived CDR1 and CDR2 are MGHRA and YSYEKL. This CDR3 has 15 amino acids. The CDR3 is CASSHRQGAGQPQHF. The CDR3 DNA is TGCGCCAGCAGCCACCGACAGGGGGCCGGTCAGCCCCAGCATTTT.

This clone was recorded only once. CDR3 region: CAGGWTPKNIQYF. CDR3 DNA sequence: TGTGCCGGGGGGTGGACACCGAAAAACATTCAGTACTTC. The chain combines TRBV2 with TRBJ2-4, with TRBD2 as a possible D gene (6 bases). The CDR3 runs to 13 residues. Germline CDR1 and CDR2: SNHLY and FYNNEI. V was cut by 11 bases and J by 4 bases, with 15 bases left in between.

The chain links TRBV2 to TRBJ1-2, with D uncertain. V lost 4 bases, J lost 3 bases, and 6 bases lay in between. There are 12 residues in the CDR3. The germline gives CDR1 SNHLY, CDR2 FYNNEI. CDR3 nucleotide sequence: TGTGCCAGCAGTGCGCGAGACTATGGCTACACCTTC. This gives the protein CASSARDYGYTF.

The chain has TRBV4-1 and TRBJ2-2, with D unresolved. Trimming removed 0 bases at V and 2 bases at J, with 10 bases between. The CDR3 contains 16 residues. The germline CDR1 and CDR2 sequences are MGHRA and YSYEKL. The CDR3 DNA sequence: TGCGCCAGCAGCCAAGAAAGCAGGTCAAACACCGGGGAGCTGTTTTTT. Protein sequence: CASSQESRSNTGELFF.

This clone occurred once. The chain uses TRBV6-5 and TRBJ1-6; maybe TRBD1 (6 bases). V was pared by 0 bases and J by 10 bases, with 13 bases between. Germline assignment: CDR1 MNHEY and CDR2 SVGAGI. The CDR3 contains 15 residues. The CDR3 nucleotides read TGTGCCAGCAGTTACTCGGTCCAGGGGAACTCACCCCTCCACTTT. Residues: CASSYSVQGNSPLHF.

This clone has just a few counts. One junction end disagrees with the germline gene, perhaps due to a read error. The genes are TRBV7-3 and TRBJ1-5; 7 positions agree with TRBD1. The CDR3 spans 14 residues. Germline-derived CDR1 and CDR2 are SGHTA and FQGTGA. The DNA for the CDR3 is TGTGCCAGCAGCTCACACCGGACAGGCGGCGGTCTACATTTC. This translates into CASSSHRTGGGLHF.

V and J are TRBV2 and TRBJ1-6; 8 bases align to TRBD1. Germline V gene sequence: CDR1 SNHLY, CDR2 FYNNEI. V lost 2 bases, J lost 0 bases, and 0 bases stayed unmatched. The CDR3 sequence is 16 residues long. CDR3: CASSETGGSYNSPLHF. CDR3 in DNA: TGTGCCAGCAGTGAAACAGGGGGCTCCTATAATTCACCCCTCCACTTT.

The gene calls are TRBV19 and TRBJ1-3; tentatively, D is TRBD1 (5 bases). V was shortened by 4 bases and J by 2 bases, with 9 bases between the two germline ends. The germline CDR1 and CDR2 sequences are LNHDA and SQIVND (reference sequence). CDR3 size: 14 residues. The CDR3, as DNA: TGTGCCAGTAGTACCGGGACTGCTGGAAACACCATATATTTT. It encodes CASSTGTAGNTIYF.

The chain couples TRBV5-1 to TRBJ2-1; 7 bases align to TRBD1. Germline V gene sequence: CDR1 SGHRS, CDR2 YFSETQ. This CDR3 is 15 amino acids long. With V trimmed by 5 bases and J by 2 bases, 7 bases remained unmatched. For the CDR3, the DNA is TGCGCCAGCAGTTTTGACAGGGTGGCCTACAATGAGCAGTTCTTC. Translating it yields CASSFDRVAYNEQFF.

The chain links TRBV7-9 to TRBJ2-7; 8 nucleotides match TRBD2. V was pared by 3 bases and J by 4 bases, with 8 bases of the junction left unmatched. Per germline, CDR1 SEHNR and CDR2 FQNEAQ (reference sequence). The CDR3 is made up of 15 amino acids. The CDR3 nucleotides read TGTGCCAGCAGCTTTCTAGCAGCGGGAGCTTACGAGCAGTACTTC. It translates to CASSFLAAGAYEQYF.

V and J are TRBV19 and TRBJ1-4; 7 bases agree with TRBD1. V lost 8 bases to trimming and J lost 4 bases; unmatched junction nucleotides: 10. CDR3 length equals 15 residues. Per the germline V gene, CDR1 is LNHDA and CDR2 is SQIVND (reference sequence). For the CDR3, the DNA is TGTGCCAGTCGAACCGGGACAGTAGTTAATGAAAAACTGTTTTTT. Its protein product is CASRTGTVVNEKLFF.

This rearrangement joins TRBV14 to TRBJ2-3; a weak D match, TRBD2 (7 bases). Trimming took off 0 bases at V and 1 base at J, with 14 bases between the two ends. The CDR3 loop spans 17 amino acids. Looked up from germline, CDR1 is SGHDN and CDR2 is FVKESK. The CDR3 nucleotides read TGTGCCAGCAGCCAAGATTGGGGGGGCCGTCGCACAGATACGCAGTATTTT. The encoded protein is CASSQDWGGRRTDTQYF.

This clone was observed a single time. CDR3 loop: CASSPNFETGMKTQYF. Written as DNA, the CDR3 is TGCGCCAGCAGCCCTAACTTTGAGACAGGGATGAAGACCCAGTACTTC. The V call is TRBV5-1, the J call TRBJ2-5, with 7 bases matching TRBD1. J was trimmed by 6 bases and V by 4 bases; bases with no gene match: 15. The CDR3 covers 16 residues. Germline V gives CDR1 SGHRS, CDR2 YFSETQ.

The chain couples TRBV3-1 (or the pseudogene TRBV3-2) to TRBJ2-1; TRBD1 matches 7 bases. This CDR3 has 14 residues. Germline assignment: CDR1 LGHDT and CDR2 YNNKEL (reference sequence). Trimming took 1 base from V and 7 from J; bases not matched to a gene: 4. Here the CDR3 reads CASSQGSGGNEQFF. CDR3 nucleotides: TGTGCCAGCAGCCAAGGTTCAGGGGGAAATGAGCAGTTCTTC.

The rearrangement links TRBV7-9 to TRBJ2-1; a possible D gene is TRBD1 (7 bases). Germline CDR1 and CDR2: SEHNR and FQNEAQ (reference sequence). The CDR3 runs to 15 residues. Trimming removed 3 bases at V and 3 bases at J, with 12 bases between. CDR3 DNA: TGTGCCAGCAGCTTTTCAGGGGGACTCTACAATGAGCAGTTCTTC. It encodes CASSFSGGLYNEQFF.

The chain employs TRBV4-1 and TRBJ2-7; TRBD1 matches at 7 bases. From germline, CDR1 is MGHRA and CDR2 YSYEKL. The CDR3 is 17 amino acids. With 0 bases clipped from V and 3 bases from J, the junction kept 11 bases outside the gene matches. The CDR3 loop reads CASSQDPGQRGGYEQYF. In DNA form, the CDR3 reads TGCGCCAGCAGCCAAGATCCGGGACAGAGAGGGGGCTACGAGCAGTACTTC.